This TCR beta chain appears in the sequencing data of a study of shared clonotypes between healthy human individuals. Using immunoSEQ multiplex PCR, the repertoire was profiled, and TCRdb retains in-frame clones only, with some absent. The repertoire includes 850,000 to 1,200,000 clones, around 76% of them detected once, and roughly 1.4% sits in the top ten. After removal of 7 bases from V and 5 bases from J, the junction contained 9 bases not matched to a gene. The length of the CDR3 is 14 residues. Germline assignment: CDR1 SNHLY and CDR2 FYNNEI. Sequencing was performed on memory CD4+ T cells sorted from blood. Subset given: CD45RA-negative fraction. J is TRBJ2-5 and V is TRBV2, with TRBD2 matching over 8 bases. The clonotype originates from a man aged 18-30 years in good health. The CDR3 DNA sequence: TGTGCCAGCAATCCAGCGGGAGCCTGGGAGACCCAGTACTTC. This gives the protein CASNPAGAWETQYF.